Reported below is one T cell receptor beta chain. The sample is drawn from a study of control samples from healthy donors and cancer patients. The data were produced by immunoSEQ multiplex PCR, yet TCRdb's version contains in-frame clones alone and is incomplete. The sample shows 120,000 to 150,000 clones, roughly 94% of them seen only once. The junction had 4 bases not matched to a gene; V was cut back by 0 bases and J by 5 bases. CDR1 SGDLS and CDR2 YYNGEE come from the germline V gene. This CDR3 comprises 15 residues. The V and J genes are TRBV9 and TRBJ1-5; 8 bases match TRBD1. The TCR sequence derives from a middle-aged man in good health. Sequenced sample: blood. CDR3 coding DNA: TGTGCCAGCAGCGTAGTGGACAGGGCGCATCAGCCCCAGCATTTT. Translated: CASSVVDRAHQPQHF.